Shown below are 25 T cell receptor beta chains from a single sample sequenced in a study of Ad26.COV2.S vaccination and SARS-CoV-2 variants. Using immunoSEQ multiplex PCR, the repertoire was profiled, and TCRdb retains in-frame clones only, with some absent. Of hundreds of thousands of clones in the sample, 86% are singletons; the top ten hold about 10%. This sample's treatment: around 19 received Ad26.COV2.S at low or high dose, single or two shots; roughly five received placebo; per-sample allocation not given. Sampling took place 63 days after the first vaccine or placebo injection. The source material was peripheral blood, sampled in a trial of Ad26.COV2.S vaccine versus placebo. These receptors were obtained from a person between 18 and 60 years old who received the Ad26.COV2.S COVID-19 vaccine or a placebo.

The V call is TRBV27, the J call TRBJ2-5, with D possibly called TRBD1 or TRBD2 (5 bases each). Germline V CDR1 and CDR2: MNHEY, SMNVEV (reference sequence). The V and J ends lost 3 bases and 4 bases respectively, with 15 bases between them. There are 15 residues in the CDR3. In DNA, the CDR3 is TGTGCCAGCAGTTTGGAGTGGGGGAAGGTAGAGACCCAGTACTTC. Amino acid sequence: CASSLEWGKVETQYF.

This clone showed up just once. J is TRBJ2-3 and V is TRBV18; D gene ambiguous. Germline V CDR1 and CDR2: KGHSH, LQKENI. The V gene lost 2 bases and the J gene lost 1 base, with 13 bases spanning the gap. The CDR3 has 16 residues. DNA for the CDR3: TGTGCCAGCTCACCAGCCGGGTTGGGCGGCACAGATACGCAGTATTTT. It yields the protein CASSPAGLGGTDTQYF.

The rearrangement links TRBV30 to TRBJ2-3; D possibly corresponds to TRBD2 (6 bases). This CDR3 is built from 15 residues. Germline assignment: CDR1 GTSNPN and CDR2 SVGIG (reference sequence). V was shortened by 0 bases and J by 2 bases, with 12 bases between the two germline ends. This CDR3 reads CAWSVLLAPTDTQYF. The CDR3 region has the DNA TGTGCCTGGAGTGTACTTCTAGCGCCCACAGATACGCAGTATTTT.

The CDR3: CASSLPTGGGYGYTF. The DNA of the CDR3 is TGTGCCAGCAGTTTACCGACAGGGGGCGGGTATGGCTACACCTTC. The chain carries TRBV28 and TRBJ1-2, with 10 bases fitting TRBD1. There are 15 residues in the CDR3. Looked up from germline, CDR1 is MDHEN and CDR2 is SYDVKM. V lost 2 bases, J lost 5 bases, and 5 bases stayed unmatched.

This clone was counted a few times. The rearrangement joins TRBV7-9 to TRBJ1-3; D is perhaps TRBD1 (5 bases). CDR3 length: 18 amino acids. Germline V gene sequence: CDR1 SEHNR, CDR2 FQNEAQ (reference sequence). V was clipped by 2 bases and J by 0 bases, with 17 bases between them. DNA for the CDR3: TGTGCCAGCAGCTTATTCTGGGACTCCCAGCACTCTGGAAACACCATATATTTT. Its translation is CASSLFWDSQHSGNTIYF.

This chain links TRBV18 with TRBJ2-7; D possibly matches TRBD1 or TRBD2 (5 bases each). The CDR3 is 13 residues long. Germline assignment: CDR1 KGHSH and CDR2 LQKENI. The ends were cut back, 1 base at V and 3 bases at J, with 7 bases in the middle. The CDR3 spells CASSPRDLYEQYF. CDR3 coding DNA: TGTGCCAGCTCACCACGGGACCTCTACGAGCAGTACTTC.

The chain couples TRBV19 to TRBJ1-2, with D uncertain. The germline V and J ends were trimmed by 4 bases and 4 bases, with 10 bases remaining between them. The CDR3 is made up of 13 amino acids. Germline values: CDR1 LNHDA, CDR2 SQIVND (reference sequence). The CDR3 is CASSSNSGYGYTF. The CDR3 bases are TGTGCCAGTAGTAGCAATAGCGGCTATGGCTACACCTTC.

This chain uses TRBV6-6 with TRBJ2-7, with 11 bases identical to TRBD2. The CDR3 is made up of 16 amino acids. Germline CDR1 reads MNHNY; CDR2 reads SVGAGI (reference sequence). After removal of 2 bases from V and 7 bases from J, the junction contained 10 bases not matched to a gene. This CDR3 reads CASSYAIAGGPREQYF. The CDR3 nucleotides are TGTGCCAGCAGTTACGCTATAGCGGGAGGGCCCAGGGAGCAGTACTTC.

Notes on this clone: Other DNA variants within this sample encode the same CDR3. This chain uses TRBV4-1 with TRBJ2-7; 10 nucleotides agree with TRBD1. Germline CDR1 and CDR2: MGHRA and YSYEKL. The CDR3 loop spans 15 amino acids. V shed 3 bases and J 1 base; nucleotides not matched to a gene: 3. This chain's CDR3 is CASSHPGQGSYEQYF. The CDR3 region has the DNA TGCGCCAGCAGCCACCCGGGACAGGGGTCCTACGAGCAGTACTTC.

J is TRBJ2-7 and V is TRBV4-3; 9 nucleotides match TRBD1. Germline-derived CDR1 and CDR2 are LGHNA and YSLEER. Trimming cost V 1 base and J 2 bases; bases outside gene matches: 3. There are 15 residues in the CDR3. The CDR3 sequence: CASSQGRQGAYEQYF. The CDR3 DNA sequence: TGCGCCAGCAGCCAAGGGAGACAGGGGGCCTACGAGCAGTACTTC.

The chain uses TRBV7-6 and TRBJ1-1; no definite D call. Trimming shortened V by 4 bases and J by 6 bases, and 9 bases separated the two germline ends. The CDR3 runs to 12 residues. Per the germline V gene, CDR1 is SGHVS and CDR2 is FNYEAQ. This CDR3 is CASSSGQAEAFF. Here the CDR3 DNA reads TGTGCCAGCAGCTCGGGTCAGGCTGAAGCTTTCTTT.

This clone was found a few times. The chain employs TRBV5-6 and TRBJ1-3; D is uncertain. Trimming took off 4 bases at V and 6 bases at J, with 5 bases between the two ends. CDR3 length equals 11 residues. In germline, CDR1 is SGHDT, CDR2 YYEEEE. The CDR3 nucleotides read TGTGCCAGCAGCAGTGAAAACACCATATATTTT. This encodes CASSSENTIYF.

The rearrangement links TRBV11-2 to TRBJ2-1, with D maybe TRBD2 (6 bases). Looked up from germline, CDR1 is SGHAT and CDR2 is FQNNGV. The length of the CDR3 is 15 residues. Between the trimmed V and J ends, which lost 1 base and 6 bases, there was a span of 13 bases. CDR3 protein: CASSLGRVRGNEQFF. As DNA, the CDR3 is TGTGCCAGCAGCTTAGGGAGGGTCCGGGGCAATGAGCAGTTCTTC.

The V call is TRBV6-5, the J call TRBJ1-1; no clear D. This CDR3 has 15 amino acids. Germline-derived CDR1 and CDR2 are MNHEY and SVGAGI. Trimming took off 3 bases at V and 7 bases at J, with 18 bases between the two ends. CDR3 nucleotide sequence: TGTGCCAGCAGTTATAGAGCGGGCACACAGAGTGAAGCTTTCTTT. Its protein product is CASSYRAGTQSEAFF.

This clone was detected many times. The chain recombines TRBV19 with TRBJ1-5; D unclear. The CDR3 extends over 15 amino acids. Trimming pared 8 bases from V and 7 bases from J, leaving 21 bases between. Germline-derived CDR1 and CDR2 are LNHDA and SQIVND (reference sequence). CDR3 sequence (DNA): TGTGCCAGTGGAGAGTTGGAAGTAGAGTGGCAGCCCCAGCATTTT. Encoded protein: CASGELEVEWQPQHF.

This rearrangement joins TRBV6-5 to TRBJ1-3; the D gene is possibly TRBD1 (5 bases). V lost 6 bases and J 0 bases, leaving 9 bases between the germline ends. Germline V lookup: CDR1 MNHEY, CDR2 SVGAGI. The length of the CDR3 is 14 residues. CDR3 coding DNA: TGTGCCAGCAGGACAGCTTTCTCTGGAAACACCATATATTTT. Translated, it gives CASRTAFSGNTIYF.

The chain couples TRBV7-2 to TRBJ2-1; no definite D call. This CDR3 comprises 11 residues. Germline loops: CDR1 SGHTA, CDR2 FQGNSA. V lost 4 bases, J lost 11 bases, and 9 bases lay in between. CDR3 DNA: TGTGCCAGCAGCTCGTGGCGGCAGCAGTTCTTC. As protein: CASSSWRQQFF. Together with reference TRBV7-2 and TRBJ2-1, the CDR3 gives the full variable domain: GAGVSQSPSNKVTEKGKDVELRCDPISGHTALYWYRQSLGQGLEFLIYFQGNSAPDKSGLPSDRFSAERTGGSVSTLTIQRTQQEDSAVYLCASSSWRQQFFGPGTRLTVL.

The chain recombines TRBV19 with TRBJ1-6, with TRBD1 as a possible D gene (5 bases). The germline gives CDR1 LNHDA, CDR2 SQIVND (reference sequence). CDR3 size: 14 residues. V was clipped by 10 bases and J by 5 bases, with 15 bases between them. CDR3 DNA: TGTGCCACCACAACCGGGACTAATAATTCACCCCTCCACTTT. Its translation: CATTTGTNNSPLHF.

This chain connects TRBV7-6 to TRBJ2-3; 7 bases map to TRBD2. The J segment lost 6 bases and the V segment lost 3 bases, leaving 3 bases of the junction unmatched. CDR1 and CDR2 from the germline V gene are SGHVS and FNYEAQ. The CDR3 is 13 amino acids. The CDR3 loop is CASSFLAADTQYF. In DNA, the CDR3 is TGTGCCAGCAGCTTCCTAGCGGCGGATACGCAGTATTTT. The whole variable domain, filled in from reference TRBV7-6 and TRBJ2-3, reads GAGVSQSPRYKVTKRGQDVALRCDPISGHVSLYWYRQALGQGPEFLTYFNYEAQQDKSGLPNDRFSAERPEGSISTLTIQRTEQRDSAMYRCASSFLAADTQYFGPGTRLTVL.

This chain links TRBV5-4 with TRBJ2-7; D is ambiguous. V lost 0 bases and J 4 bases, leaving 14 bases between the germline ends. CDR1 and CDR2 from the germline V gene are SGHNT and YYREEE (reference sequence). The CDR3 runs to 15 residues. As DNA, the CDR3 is TGTGCCAGCAGCTTGGACCCGGAAGGCGAATACGAGCAGTACTTC. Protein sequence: CASSLDPEGEYEQYF.

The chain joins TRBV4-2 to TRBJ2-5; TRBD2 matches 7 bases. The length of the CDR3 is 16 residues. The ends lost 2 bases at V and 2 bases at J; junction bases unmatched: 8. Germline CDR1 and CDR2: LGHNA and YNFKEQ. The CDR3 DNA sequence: TGTGCCAGCAGCCAAACTGTTCTAGCGGCACAAGAGACCCAGTACTTC. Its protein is CASSQTVLAAQETQYF.

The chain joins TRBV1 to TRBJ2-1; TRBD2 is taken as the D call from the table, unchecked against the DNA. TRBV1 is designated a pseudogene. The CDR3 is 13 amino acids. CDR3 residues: CTSSQPKEGGQFF. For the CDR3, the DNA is TGCACCAGCAGCCAACCTAAGGAGGGAGGGCAGTTCTTC.

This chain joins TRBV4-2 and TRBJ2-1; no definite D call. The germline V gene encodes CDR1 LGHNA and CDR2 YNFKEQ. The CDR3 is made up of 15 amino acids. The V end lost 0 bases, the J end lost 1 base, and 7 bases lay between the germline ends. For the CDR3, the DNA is TGTGCCAGCAGCCAAGATCTTGGGTCCTACAATGAGCAGTTCTTC. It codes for CASSQDLGSYNEQFF.

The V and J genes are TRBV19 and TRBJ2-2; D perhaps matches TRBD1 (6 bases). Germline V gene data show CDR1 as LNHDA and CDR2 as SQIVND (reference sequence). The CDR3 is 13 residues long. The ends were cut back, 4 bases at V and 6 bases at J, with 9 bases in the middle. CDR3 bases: TGTGCCAGTAGTACAGGGGCCTCCGGGGAGCTGTTTTTT. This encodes CASSTGASGELFF.

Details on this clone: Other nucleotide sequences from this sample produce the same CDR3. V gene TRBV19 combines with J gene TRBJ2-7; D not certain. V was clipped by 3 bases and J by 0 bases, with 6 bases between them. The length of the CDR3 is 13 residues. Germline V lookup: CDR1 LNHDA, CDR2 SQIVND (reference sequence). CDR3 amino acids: CASSIGGSYEQYF. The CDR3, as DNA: TGTGCCAGTAGTATCGGCGGCTCCTACGAGCAGTACTTC.